Sequencing of this T cell receptor (beta chain) was carried out in a study of control samples from healthy donors and cancer patients. Clones were sequenced by immunoSEQ multiplex PCR, and TCRdb holds only the in-frame ones, with some missing. The sample has 30,000 to 40,000 clones; about 85% are singletons. The length of the CDR3 is 13 residues. Germline V gives CDR1 SGDLS, CDR2 YYNGEE. The V gene end was trimmed by 4 bases and the J gene end by 6 bases; junction bases not matched to a gene: 4. The TCR comes from a woman in her thirties or forties with lung cancer. Source material: PBMCs. V gene TRBV9 combines with J gene TRBJ2-3, with 8 bases fitting TRBD2. The CDR3 region is CASSPGGVDTQYF. In nucleotides, the CDR3 is TGTGCCAGCAGCCCCGGGGGGGTCGATACGCAGTATTTT.